The entry that follows covers one T cell receptor (beta chain) sequence. What it binds is unknown. The germline gene is not matched at one end of the junction; a read error may be the cause. Sequenced material consisted of expressed TCRB transcripts (all of the isolated RNA was reverse transcribed). The assay was immunoSEQ multiplex PCR, and TCRdb's table has in-frame clones only and misses some. This repertoire shows 150,000 to 170,000 clones, over 9% found once; its top ten account for more than 0.4%. This sample was included in a study of beta chain features in type 1 diabetes. Study-level information: Healthy donors, compared against patients, showed similar age, gender and cell yields.

The CDR3 length is 13 residues. CDR1 and CDR2 from the germline V gene are MRHNA and SNTAGT. Overall study results and limits: Shorter TCRB CDR3s, moderately but significantly so, marked every one of the four CD4+ subsets in Type 1 diabetes patients.

Averaging roughly 120 mL, one heparinised blood draw came from each individual donor. Sorted populations all had greater than 98% purity. The sequenced material came from central memory CD4+ T cells from blood. The receptor comes from a young man with type 1 diabetes. The chain links TRBV6-4 to TRBJ2-5, with D possibly being TRBD1 (5 bases). In nucleotides, the CDR3 is TGTGCCAGCAGTTACTCGACAGAAGAGACCCAGTACTTC. This gives the protein CASSYSTEETQYF.